Listed below are T cell receptor beta chains from one sample, sequenced in a study of cytomegalovirus exposure and HLA in healthy donors. TCRdb's copy holds only in-frame clones and misses some; the assay was immunoSEQ multiplex PCR. The sample contains about 73,000 clones, around 95% of which appear only once. The source material was PBMCs. The receptors originated from a man younger than 35 in good health and CMV-seronegative. Each CDR3 is given with its conserved first and last residue. Fields, in order: clone size, J gene, V gene, D gene, CDR3 DNA, CDR3 protein. A D gene is named only where the DNA matches it firmly. Clone size is not always given. Where it is, it says once, few, many or a class for expanded clones.

NA | TRBJ1-1 | TRBV14 | TRBD1 | TGTGCCAGCACCTATTCAGGGGGCACTGAAGCTTTCTTT | CASTYSGGTEAFF
NA | TRBJ2-3 | TRBV4-3 | NA | TGCGCCAGCAGCCAAGCCGGGACTAGCACAGATACGCAGTATTTT | CASSQAGTSTDTQYF
few | TRBJ1-2 | TRBV5-4 | NA | TGTGCCAGCAGCTTGGGTGATCTGGGGGGTAGCTATGGCTACACCTTC | CASSLGDLGGSYGYTF
NA | TRBJ1-5 | TRBV2 | TRBD1 | TGTGCCAGCAGAGGACAGGGGACACCCCAGCCCCAGCATTTT | CASRGQGTPQPQHF
NA | TRBJ2-7 | TRBV7-2 | NA | TGTGCCAGCAGCCCCGCGGCTAGTCCGGGTGAGCAGTACTTC | CASSPAASPGEQYF
NA | TRBJ2-2 | TRBV19 | NA | TGTGCCAGTATCTCGGGGGGCATGGAGCTGTTTTTT | CASISGGMELFF
NA | TRBJ2-7 | TRBV28 | TRBD1 | TGTGCCAGCAGTGCAGCCGGGACAGGCGCGCCCCGGAACTACGAGCAGTACTTC | CASSAAGTGAPRNYEQYF
NA | TRBJ1-5 | TRBV4-2 | NA | TGTGCCAGCAGCCAAGTGAGGGATAGCAATCAGCCCCAGCATTTT | CASSQVRDSNQPQHF
NA | TRBJ1-1 | TRBV6-5 | NA | TGTGCCAGCTATGGGGCCCCGGGAGAGGCTTTCTTT | CASYGAPGEAFF
NA | TRBJ1-1 | TRBV5-1 | NA | TGCGCCAGCAGCCTCCAAGGACAGTTTATGAACACTGAAGCTTTCTTT | CASSLQGQFMNTEAFF
NA | TRBJ2-7 | TRBV12-1 | NA | TGTGCCAGCAGCCACACGGGTTGGAGGGGTCGGAGCGAGCAGTACTTC | CASSHTGWRGRSEQYF
few | TRBJ1-2 | TRBV18 | NA | TGTGCCAGCTCACCCGAGACAGGATCCTATGGCTACACCTTC | CASSPETGSYGYTF
NA | TRBJ1-6 | TRBV5-6 | NA | TGTGCCAGCAGCGCCCGGGTGAGCTCCTATAATTCACCCCTCCACTTT | CASSARVSSYNSPLHF
NA | TRBJ1-3 | TRBV6-1 | NA | TGTGCCAGCAGTGAGGGAGTCCGACCCTCTGGAAACACCATATATTTT | CASSEGVRPSGNTIYF
NA | TRBJ2-1 | TRBV10-1 | TRBD1 | TGCGCCAGCAGTGAGAAGACAGGGGTAAAGGGCAATGAGCAGTTCTTC | CASSEKTGVKGNEQFF
NA | TRBJ2-7 | TRBV28 | TRBD1 | TGTGCCAGCAGTCTATCACTAGGACAGGGAAAGAGGCACGAGCAGTACTTC | CASSLSLGQGKRHEQYF
NA | TRBJ2-7 | TRBV18 | TRBD1 | TGTGCCAGCTCACCAACCGGGACAGGGTCCAACGAGCAGTACTTC | CASSPTGTGSNEQYF
NA | TRBJ1-5 | TRBV19 | NA | TGTGCCAGTACCCCTGTGGGCACTAGCAATCAGCCCCAGCATTTT | CASTPVGTSNQPQHF
few | TRBJ2-7 | TRBV29-1 | TRBD1 | TGCAGCGTTGGTTGGACAGGGTCCTACGAGCAGTACTTC | CSVGWTGSYEQYF
NA | TRBJ1-5 | TRBV10-3 | TRBD1 | TGTGCCATCAGTGACATCGGACAGGGAGGGCAGCCCCAGCATTTT | CAISDIGQGGQPQHF
NA | TRBJ2-2 | TRBV7-9 | NA | TGTGCCAGCAGCCCACCTGCAGCGACCGGGGAGCTGTTTTTT | CASSPPAATGELFF
NA | TRBJ2-6 | TRBV28 | NA | TGTGCCAGCAGTTCTCCCGCTGGGGCCAACGTCCTGACTTTC | CASSSPAGANVLTF
NA | TRBJ2-2 | TRBV5-1 | TRBD2 | TGCGCCAGCAGCTCGACTAGCGGACTTACCACCGGGGAGCTGTTTTTT | CASSSTSGLTTGELFF
NA | TRBJ2-7 | TRBV10-3 | TRBD2 | TGTGCCATCAGTGGGGAGGGCCCCCGATCCTACGAGCAGTACTTC | CAISGEGPRSYEQYF
NA | TRBJ1-2 | TRBV6-5 | TRBD1 | TGTGCCAGCAGTACCGGGACAGGGCATGGCTACACCTTC | CASSTGTGHGYTF
NA | TRBJ2-1 | TRBV5-1 | TRBD1 | TGCGCCAGCAGCTGGCAGGGGGACAATGAGCAGTTCTTC | CASSWQGDNEQFF